These T cell receptor beta chains were read from a single sample in a study of neurological immune-mediated disorders. TCRdb called the 5' RACE reads again in MiXCR, with one record for every CDR3 protein. The sample has roughly 52,000 distinct CDR3 sequences; over 3.5% are singletons. Material: CD4+ T cells from blood. The receptors here all came from a woman between 35 and 50 years old with multiple sclerosis. CDR3s include the opening cysteine and the closing phenylalanine or tryptophan. Fields, in order: D gene, V gene, clone size, J gene, CDR3 protein, CDR3 DNA. D genes are given only for firm matches. Where a row states a size, it is once, few, many or the class of an expanded clone; other rows omit it.

D gene: NA
V gene: TRBV6-6
clone size: many
J gene: TRBJ2-5
CDR3 protein: CASSYPNDEYQETQYF
CDR3 DNA: TGTGCCAGCAGTTACCCGAACGACGAGTACCAAGAGACCCAGTACTTC

D gene: NA
V gene: TRBV5-1
clone size: many
J gene: TRBJ1-2
CDR3 protein: CASSLNRNGYTF
CDR3 DNA: TGCGCCAGCAGCCTCAACAGGAATGGCTACACCTTC

D gene: TRBD1
V gene: TRBV9
clone size: many
J gene: TRBJ1-3
CDR3 protein: CASSVGGGMNTIYF
CDR3 DNA: TGTGCCAGCAGCGTAGGAGGGGGCATGAACACCATATATTTT

D gene: NA
V gene: TRBV6-1
clone size: many
J gene: TRBJ1-1
CDR3 protein: CASSERPRGTEAFF
CDR3 DNA: TGTGCCAGCAGTGAACGCCCTCGGGGCACTGAAGCTTTCTTT

D gene: NA
V gene: TRBV10-2
clone size: many
J gene: TRBJ1-5
CDR3 protein: CASSEWRNQPQHF
CDR3 DNA: TGCGCCAGCAGTGAGTGGCGAAATCAGCCCCAGCATTTT

D gene: NA
V gene: TRBV5-1
clone size: NA
J gene: TRBJ2-1
CDR3 protein: CASSSDNYNEQFF
CDR3 DNA: TGCGCCAGCAGCTCGGACAATTACAATGAGCAGTTCTTC

D gene: NA
V gene: TRBV7-9
clone size: many
J gene: TRBJ2-3
CDR3 protein: CASSSRRVSTDTQYF
CDR3 DNA: TGTGCCAGCAGCTCCCGGAGGGTGAGCACAGATACGCAGTATTTT

D gene: TRBD1
V gene: TRBV5-1
clone size: few
J gene: TRBJ1-1
CDR3 protein: CASSLASAWTGTNTEAFF
CDR3 DNA: TGCGCCAGCAGCTTGGCCTCAGCTTGGACAGGGACGAACACTGAAGCTTTCTTT

D gene: TRBD1
V gene: TRBV20-1
clone size: many
J gene: TRBJ2-5
CDR3 protein: CSADRGLRETQYF
CDR3 DNA: TGCAGTGCTGACAGGGGGCTTAGGGAGACCCAGTACTTC

D gene: NA
V gene: TRBV10-2
clone size: NA
J gene: TRBJ1-3
CDR3 protein: CASSDPGSGNTIYF
CDR3 DNA: TGCGCCAGCAGTGACCCTGGCTCTGGAAACACCATATATTTT

D gene: NA
V gene: TRBV10-3
clone size: many
J gene: TRBJ1-6
CDR3 protein: CAISESGISSYNSPLHF
CDR3 DNA: TGTGCCATCAGTGAGTCGGGAATCAGCTCCTATAATTCACCCCTCCACTTT

D gene: NA
V gene: TRBV10-1
clone size: many
J gene: TRBJ2-1
CDR3 protein: CASSEAVSYNEQFF
CDR3 DNA: TGCGCCAGCAGTGAGGCAGTCTCCTACAATGAGCAGTTCTTC

D gene: NA
V gene: TRBV3-1
clone size: many
J gene: TRBJ2-3
CDR3 protein: CASSPATDTQYF
CDR3 DNA: TGTGCCAGCAGCCCCGCAACAGATACGCAGTATTTT

D gene: TRBD1
V gene: TRBV10-3
clone size: many
J gene: TRBJ2-2
CDR3 protein: CAIREGTGATNTGELFF
CDR3 DNA: TGTGCCATCAGAGAAGGGACAGGGGCTACGAACACCGGGGAGCTGTTTTTT

D gene: TRBD2
V gene: TRBV4-2
clone size: many
J gene: TRBJ2-7
CDR3 protein: CASSQDTGEGTEQYF
CDR3 DNA: TGTGCCAGCAGCCAAGATACGGGGGAGGGGACCGAGCAGTACTTC

D gene: NA
V gene: TRBV11-3
clone size: many
J gene: TRBJ1-5
CDR3 protein: CASSLDRWDMGQPQHF
CDR3 DNA: TGTGCCAGCAGCTTAGATCGATGGGACATGGGTCAGCCCCAGCATTTT

D gene: NA
V gene: TRBV3-1
clone size: many
J gene: TRBJ2-2
CDR3 protein: CASSPRRAGELFF
CDR3 DNA: TGTGCCAGCAGCCCGCGGCGTGCCGGGGAGCTGTTTTTT

D gene: NA
V gene: TRBV30
clone size: many
J gene: TRBJ1-3
CDR3 protein: CAWRTAQGLLSGNTIYF
CDR3 DNA: TGTGCCTGGAGGACCGCCCAGGGGCTACTCTCTGGAAACACCATATATTTT

D gene: TRBD1
V gene: TRBV20-1
clone size: many
J gene: TRBJ1-2
CDR3 protein: CSSGGETYGYTF
CDR3 DNA: TGCAGCTCAGGGGGAGAGACCTATGGCTACACCTTC

D gene: NA
V gene: TRBV10-3
clone size: many
J gene: TRBJ1-1
CDR3 protein: CAISPAPGTEAFF
CDR3 DNA: TGTGCCATCAGCCCGGCCCCAGGCACTGAAGCTTTCTTT

D gene: NA
V gene: TRBV5-1
clone size: many
J gene: TRBJ2-7
CDR3 protein: CASSLNSADSAEQYF
CDR3 DNA: TGCGCCAGCAGCTTGAATTCTGCTGATTCAGCCGAGCAGTACTTC

D gene: NA
V gene: TRBV5-1
clone size: many
J gene: TRBJ1-4
CDR3 protein: CASSLDDRGFNEKLFF
CDR3 DNA: TGCGCCAGCAGCTTGGATGACCGGGGTTTTAATGAAAAACTGTTTTTT

D gene: TRBD1
V gene: TRBV20-1
clone size: many
J gene: TRBJ2-1
CDR3 protein: CSARDVRGGYYNEQFF
CDR3 DNA: TGCAGTGCTAGAGATGTAAGAGGGGGCTACTACAATGAGCAGTTCTTC

D gene: NA
V gene: TRBV12-3/TRBV12-4
clone size: many
J gene: TRBJ1-2
CDR3 protein: CASSLQVPYGYTF
CDR3 DNA: TGTGCCAGCAGTTTACAGGTACCCTATGGCTACACCTTC

D gene: NA
V gene: TRBV7-9
clone size: NA
J gene: TRBJ2-7
CDR3 protein: CASSLTVKTYEQYF
CDR3 DNA: TGTGCCAGCAGCTTAACGGTGAAGACCTACGAGCAGTACTTC

D gene: TRBD2
V gene: TRBV5-1
clone size: many
J gene: TRBJ2-3
CDR3 protein: CASSFFGRAGGTDTQYF
CDR3 DNA: TGCGCCAGCAGCTTTTTCGGACGAGCGGGGGGGACGGATACGCAGTATTTT

D gene: NA
V gene: TRBV29-1
clone size: many
J gene: TRBJ1-1
CDR3 protein: CSAQRGGVNTEAFF
CDR3 DNA: TGCAGCGCCCAGCGAGGAGGGGTGAACACTGAAGCTTTCTTT

D gene: TRBD1
V gene: TRBV29-1
clone size: NA
J gene: TRBJ1-2
CDR3 protein: CSAFAGTGEGNGYTF
CDR3 DNA: TGCAGCGCCTTCGCCGGGACAGGAGAAGGTAATGGCTACACCTTC

D gene: TRBD1
V gene: TRBV5-1
clone size: many
J gene: TRBJ1-2
CDR3 protein: CASSSAGQGFGYTF
CDR3 DNA: TGCGCCAGCAGCTCCGCCGGACAGGGGTTTGGCTACACCTTC